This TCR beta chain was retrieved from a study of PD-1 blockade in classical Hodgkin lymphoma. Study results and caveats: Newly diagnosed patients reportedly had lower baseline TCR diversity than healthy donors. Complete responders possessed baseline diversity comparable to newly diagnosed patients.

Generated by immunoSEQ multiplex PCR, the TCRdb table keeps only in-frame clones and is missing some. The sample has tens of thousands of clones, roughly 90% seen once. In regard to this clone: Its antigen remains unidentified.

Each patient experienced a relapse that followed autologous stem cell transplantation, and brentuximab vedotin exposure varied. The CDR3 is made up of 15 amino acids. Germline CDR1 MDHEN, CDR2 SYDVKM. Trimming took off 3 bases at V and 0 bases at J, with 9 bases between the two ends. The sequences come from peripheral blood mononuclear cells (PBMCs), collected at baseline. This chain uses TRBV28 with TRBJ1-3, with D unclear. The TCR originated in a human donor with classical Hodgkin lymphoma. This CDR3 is CASSLWGSSGNTIYF. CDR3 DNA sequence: TGTGCCAGCAGTTTGTGGGGTTCCTCTGGAAACACCATATATTTT.